Below are 13 T cell receptor beta chains sequenced from a single sample in a study of cytomegalovirus exposure and HLA in healthy donors. The protocol was immunoSEQ multiplex PCR, while the TCRdb copy is restricted to in-frame clones and leaves out a portion. Here the sample spans 250,000 to 350,000 clones, 87% being singletons. What was sequenced was PBMCs. The receptors originated from a woman aged 30 to 39 in good health and CMV-seropositive.

The chain couples TRBV9 to TRBJ1-2; maybe TRBD1 (6 bases). Trimming left V 0 bases short and J 4 bases short, with 13 bases between. Germline V gene lookup returns CDR1 SGDLS and CDR2 YYNGEE. CDR3 length: 15 amino acids. CDR3 in amino acids: CASSVAGRGIYGYTF. CDR3 DNA sequence: TGTGCCAGCAGCGTAGCGGGGAGGGGGATCTATGGCTACACCTTC.

The gene calls are TRBV10-1 and TRBJ2-5; 11 bases match TRBD1. Germline V gene data show CDR1 as WNHNN and CDR2 as SYGVQD (reference sequence). The CDR3 sequence is 14 residues long. The V and J ends lost 6 bases and 5 bases, in that order; junction bases with no gene match: 5. Written as DNA, the CDR3 is TGCGCCAGCAGCTGCGGGACAGGGGGTGAGACCCAGTACTTC. It yields the protein CASSCGTGGETQYF.

CDR3 protein: CAWNAVQETQYF. Written as DNA, the CDR3 is TGTGCCTGGAACGCCGTTCAAGAGACCCAGTACTTC. This chain links TRBV30 with TRBJ2-5; D gene ambiguous. CDR3 length: 12 amino acids. The V end was cut by 4 bases, the J end by 2 bases, with 8 bases between. Germline CDR1 and CDR2: GTSNPN and SVGIG (reference sequence). Filled out from reference TRBV30 and TRBJ2-5, the complete variable domain reads SQTIHQWPATLVQPVGSPLSLECTVEGTSNPNLYWYRQAAGRGLQLLFYSVGIGQISSEVPQNLSASRPQDRQFILSSKKLLLSDSGFYLCAWNAVQETQYFGPGTRLLVL.

The chain uses TRBV11-2 and TRBJ2-7, with TRBD2 identical over 13 bases. In germline, CDR1 is SGHAT, CDR2 FQNNGV. The CDR3 spans 18 residues. The V and J ends lost 5 bases and 4 bases, in that order; junction bases with no gene match: 14. CDR3 coding DNA: TGTGCCAGCAGCCCCCTCCCGGTGTCGACTAGCGGGAGGTACGAGCAGTACTTC. Its translation is CASSPLPVSTSGRYEQYF.

This clone was found once. The chain links TRBV2 to TRBJ2-2, with TRBD2 identical over 9 bases. Germline trimming cut 5 bases from V and 6 bases from J; bases unmatched to any gene: 7. Germline V gene lookup returns CDR1 SNHLY and CDR2 FYNNEI. The CDR3 runs to 15 residues. The CDR3 reads CASSRTGLAPGELFF. In nucleotides, the CDR3 is TGTGCCAGCAGTCGCACGGGACTAGCCCCCGGGGAGCTGTTTTTT.

The rearrangement uses TRBV28 and TRBJ1-1, with D possibly being TRBD1 (6 bases). There are 16 residues in the CDR3. V lost 7 bases, J lost 1 base, and 19 bases lay in between. Germline loops: CDR1 MDHEN, CDR2 SYDVKM. The CDR3 DNA reads TGTGCCAGCATCAGTGGGTACAGGGACGAGAACACTGAAGCTTTCTTT. Encoded protein: CASISGYRDENTEAFF.

This clone showed up just a few times. Within the sample, other DNA sequences also encode this same CDR3. The chain links TRBV29-1 to TRBJ1-1; tentative D call: TRBD1 (5 bases). V lost 3 bases, J lost 2 bases, and 7 bases lay in between. This CDR3 comprises 12 residues. CDR1 SQVTM and CDR2 ANQGSEA come from the germline V gene. This chain's CDR3 is CSVERGNTEAFF. DNA for the CDR3: TGCAGCGTTGAGAGGGGAAACACTGAAGCTTTCTTT.

The V and J genes are TRBV28 and TRBJ2-7; D is possibly TRBD1 (6 bases). This CDR3 spans 15 amino acids. With 5 bases removed from V and 0 bases from J, the gap between germline ends came to 14 bases. The germline V gene encodes CDR1 MDHEN and CDR2 SYDVKM. The CDR3 bases are TGTGCCAGCAGTACCCCACGACAGGACTCCTACGAGCAGTACTTC. This gives the protein CASSTPRQDSYEQYF.

The gene calls are TRBV2 and TRBJ1-1; D is undetermined. Trimming cost V 3 bases and J 5 bases, with 10 bases left between them. CDR1 is SNHLY and CDR2 is FYNNEI in the germline V gene. CDR3 length equals 13 residues. CDR3 nucleotides: TGTGCCAGCAGTGACGTAGTGTATACTGAAGCTTTCTTT. Translated: CASSDVVYTEAFF.

J is TRBJ2-7 and V is TRBV11-2; 7 bases fit TRBD2. V lost 4 bases and J lost 7; bases outside the gene matches: 4. CDR1 is SGHAT, CDR2 FQNNGV, per germline. CDR3 length equals 12 residues. CDR3 DNA: TGTGCCAGCAGCTGGGAGGGAGGAGAGCAGTACTTC. This sequence encodes CASSWEGGEQYF.

This rearrangement joins TRBV7-9 to TRBJ1-5; TRBD1 is a possible D gene (6 bases). V was shortened by 4 bases and J by 12 bases, with 13 bases between the two germline ends. Germline V gene sequence: CDR1 SEHNR, CDR2 FQNEAQ (reference sequence). The CDR3 contains 12 residues. The CDR3: CASSSGAHNQHF. The CDR3 DNA sequence: TGTGCCAGCAGCTCGGGGGCCCACAACCAGCATTTT. The variable domain in full, with the rest retrieved from reference TRBV7-9 and TRBJ1-5, is DTGVSQNPRHKITKRGQNVTFRCDPISEHNRLYWYRQTLGQGPEFLTYFQNEAQLEKSRLLSDRFSAERPKGSFSTLEIQRTEQGDSAMYLCASSSGAHNQHFGDGTRLSIL.

This chain connects TRBV4-3 to TRBJ2-7; a possible D gene is TRBD1 (6 bases). V was clipped by 3 bases and J by 1 base, with 10 bases between them. The germline V gene has CDR1 LGHNA and CDR2 YSLEER. The length of the CDR3 is 14 residues. This CDR3 is CASSQDSLSYEQYF. The CDR3 DNA reads TGCGCCAGCAGCCAGGACAGTTTATCCTACGAGCAGTACTTC.

The chain links TRBV27 to TRBJ1-4; 8 nucleotides line up with TRBD1. CDR1 is MNHEY, CDR2 SMNVEV, per germline (reference sequence). CDR3 size: 15 residues. J gave up 8 bases and V 4 bases, and 9 bases lay outside the gene matches. The CDR3 loop is CASSSRTGRDEKLFF. CDR3 sequence (DNA): TGTGCCAGCAGTTCCCGGACAGGGAGGGACGAAAAACTGTTTTTT.